This paragraph reports one T cell receptor beta chain. In germline, CDR1 is LNHNV, CDR2 YYDKDF (reference sequence). The CDR3 length is 13 residues. Trimming removed 6 bases at V and 3 bases at J, with 8 bases between. The sample is drawn from a study of shared T cell receptors in the human thymus. The data were produced by immunoSEQ multiplex PCR, yet TCRdb's version contains in-frame clones alone and is incomplete. The data contain hundreds of thousands of clones, 80% to 90% of them singletons. This same sample was also part of a study on human thymus T cells. That paper adds: Donor material was obtained from healthy Finnish infants undergoing corrective surgery for congenital heart defects. Resections from corrective heart surgery provided thymus tissue. Within thymic and blood repertoires, V and J gene usage appeared to be biased.

The clonotype originates from a girl under three years old with a congenital heart defect. This rearrangement joins TRBV15 to TRBJ2-2; D perhaps matches TRBD1 (6 bases). Sequenced input: thymocytes. The chain's CDR3 is CATSGGHTGELFF. In nucleotides, the CDR3 is TGTGCCACCAGTGGGGGCCACACCGGGGAGCTGTTTTTT. The whole variable domain, remainder taken from reference TRBV15 and TRBJ2-2, is DAMVIQNPRYQVTQFGKPVTLSCSQTLNHNVMYWYQQKSSQAPKLLFHYYDKDFNNEADTPDNFQSRRPNTSFCFLDIRSPGLGDTAMYLCATSGGHTGELFFGEGSRLTVL.